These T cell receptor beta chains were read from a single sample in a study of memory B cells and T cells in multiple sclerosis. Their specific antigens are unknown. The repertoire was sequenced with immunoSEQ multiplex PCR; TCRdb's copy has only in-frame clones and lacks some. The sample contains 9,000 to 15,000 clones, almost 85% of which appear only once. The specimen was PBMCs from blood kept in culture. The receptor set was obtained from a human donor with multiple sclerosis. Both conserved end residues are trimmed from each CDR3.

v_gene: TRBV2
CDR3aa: ATKDLAGVDQPQH

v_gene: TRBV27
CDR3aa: ASSPRRTGTGELF

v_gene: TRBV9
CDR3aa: ASSVAGNQPQH

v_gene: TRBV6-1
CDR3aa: ASSVSAAVDNEQF

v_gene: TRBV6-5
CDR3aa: ASSYLGGGGHNEQF

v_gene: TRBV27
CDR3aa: ASSRVWDTEAF

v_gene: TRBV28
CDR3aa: ASSLGDSASGANVLT

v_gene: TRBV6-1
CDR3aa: ASSEPDSFNQPQH

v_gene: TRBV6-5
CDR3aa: ASSTRTGGGFGYT

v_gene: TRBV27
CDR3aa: ASSLSTGSYGYT